A single sample gave rise to the 14 T cell receptor beta chains below, sequenced in a study of tissue T cells after allogeneic stem cell transplantation. Specified time point: mouse harvest day 14 after allogeneic transplant. Mouse grafts combined 10^7 T-cell-depleted bone marrow cells with 10^6 splenic CD5+ T cells. Sequencing used immunoSEQ multiplex PCR; TCRdb keeps in-frame clones, though not all of them. This table has roughly 4,200 clones, approximately 51% appearing once. Sequenced input: lymph node tissue. The receptors stem from a female BALB/c mouse given C57BL/6 T cells with graft-versus-host disease after an allogeneic hematopoietic cell transplant.

By share of the sample, this clone is medium-sized. Germline and genes: mouse. Coverage ceases 1 residue before the CDR3 finishes, and the germline J gene fills in the end. The chain recombines TRBV19 with TRBJ2-7; D gene unclear. CDR1 FNHDT and CDR2 SITEND come from the germline V gene (reference sequence). The CDR3 spans 12 residues. V dropped 4 bases and J dropped 4 bases, with 9 bases sitting between them. The CDR3 loop reads CASSVDKYEQYF. CDR3 bases read: TGTGCCAGCAGTGTCGACAAATATGAACAGTAC.

A remark on this clone: One junction end disagrees with the germline gene, perhaps due to a read error. Mouse gene names and germline throughout. The CDR3 end is not reached by the read, which stops 1 residue before it; the germline J gene fills it in. The V and J genes are TRBV13-3 and TRBJ2-7, with 10 bases identical to TRBD2. The CDR3 has 12 residues. Germline assignment: CDR1 NNHDY and CDR2 SYVADS. The CDR3 loop is CASGDWGDEQYF. CDR3 bases read: TGTGCCAGCGGTGACTGGGGGGACGAACAGTAC.

As for this clone: Mouse gene names apply. Read sequence stops 1 residue before the CDR3 end, and the germline J gene provides the missing end. The chain employs TRBV26 and TRBJ1-3; D may be TRBD1 (6 bases). Between the trimmed V and J ends, which lost 6 bases and 3 bases, there was a span of 12 bases. This CDR3 comprises 14 residues. The germline V gene encodes CDR1 KGHPV and CDR2 FQNQEV (reference sequence). Partial CDR3 DNA: TGTGCCAGCAGCTCCGGGACATTTGGAAATACGCTCTAT. Amino acid sequence: CASSSGTFGNTLY. The full-length CDR3 reads as CASSSGTFGNTLYF.

As to this clone: The genes are named according to mouse. Read coverage stops 1 residue before the CDR3 terminus; the germline J gene supplies the remainder. This chain links TRBV13-3 with TRBJ1-4; D might be TRBD1 (5 bases). V lost 3 bases and J 2 bases, leaving 11 bases between the germline ends. The V gene's germline CDR1 is NNHDY and CDR2 SYVADS. This CDR3 contains 15 residues. CDR3 protein: CASSGRAVSNERLFF. The covered CDR3 bases are TGTGCCAGCAGTGGCAGGGCCGTCTCCAACGAAAGATTATTT. Full variable domain (rest looked up from reference TRBV13-3 and TRBJ1-4): EAAVTQSPRSKVAVTGGKVTLSCHQTNNHDYMYWYRQDTGHGLRLIHYSYVADSTEKGDIPDGYKASRPSQENFSLILELASLSQTAVYFCASSGRAVSNERLFFGHGTKLSVL.

Points on this clone: Gene names denote mouse genes. The read ends 1 residue before the CDR3 terminus; that terminus is restored from the germline J gene. This chain links TRBV15 with TRBJ1-4; TRBD1 aligns across 9 bases. J was trimmed by 1 base and V by 5 bases; bases with no gene match: 5. CDR1 and CDR2 (germline): SGHND, FRSKSL. CDR3 length equals 16 residues. The covered CDR3 bases are TGTGCCAGCAGTGGGGGACAGGGCGGTTCCAACGAAAGATTATTT. It specifies CASSGGQGGSNERLF. The CDR3 in full is CASSGGQGGSNERLFF.

In regard to this clone: Gene names and germline refer to mouse. Sequencing ends 1 residue short of the CDR3 end; the germline J gene provides the rest. This chain joins TRBV15 and TRBJ1-3; D is possibly TRBD1 (5 bases). Germline V CDR1 and CDR2: SGHND, FRSKSL. Trimming took 3 bases from V and 0 from J, leaving 6 bases between them. The CDR3 length is 14 residues. The sequenced CDR3 bases are TGTGCCAGCAGTTTCGGGGGTTCTGGAAATACGCTCTAT. This gives the protein CASSFGGSGNTLY. The CDR3 reads in full as CASSFGGSGNTLYF.

By sample share, this clone is medium-sized. Mouse names are used for the genes. The read halts 1 residue ahead of the CDR3 end, with the missing end drawn from the germline J gene. The chain carries TRBV29 and TRBJ2-7; 10 positions match TRBD2. The CDR3 has 15 amino acids. V gave up 2 bases and J gave up 6 bases; unmatched junction bases: 7. Germline V CDR1 and CDR2: MSHET, SYDVDS. The CDR3 DNA, read in part, is TGTGCTAGCAGTTTAGTGCTGGGGGGGCGCAGTGAACAGTAC. Translated, it gives CASSLVLGGRSEQY. The whole CDR3 is CASSLVLGGRSEQYF. Drawing the rest from reference TRBV29 and TRBJ2-7, the complete variable domain is DMKVTQMPRYLIKRMGENVLLECGQDMSHETMYWYRQDPGLGLQLIYISYDVDSNSEGDIPKGYRVSRKKREHFSLILDSAKTNQTSVYFCASSLVLGGRSEQYFGPGTRLTVL.

Note on this clone: Each gene name is a mouse one. The CDR3 end lies 1 residue beyond the end of the read and is filled in from the germline J gene. The V call is TRBV31, the J call TRBJ1-1, with D possibly matching TRBD1 (5 bases). The CDR3 loop spans 14 amino acids. The germline V and J ends were trimmed by 0 bases and 0 bases, with 8 bases remaining between them. CDR1 is GKSSPN, CDR2 SITVG, per germline. The CDR3 reads CAWSLGHANTEVFF. The DNA read from the CDR3 is TGTGCCTGGAGTCTCGGACACGCAAACACAGAAGTCTTC.

Within the sample, this clone is medium-sized. The gene symbols are mouse symbols. The CDR3 extends 1 residue past the end of the read, so its final part is completed from the germline J gene. This sample also contains other DNA sequences that code for the same CDR3. This rearrangement joins TRBV26 to TRBJ1-3; D call uncertain. Germline V CDR1 and CDR2: KGHPV, FQNQEV (reference sequence). V was shortened by 4 bases and J by 0 bases, with 7 bases between the two germline ends. The CDR3 consists of 14 residues. The CDR3 here is CASSPGNSGNTLYF. The covered CDR3 bases are TGTGCCAGCAGTCCCGGGAATTCTGGAAATACGCTCTAT.

This clone was observed a few times. All gene names here are mouse names. The CDR3 end lies 1 residue beyond the end of the read and is filled in from the germline J gene. V and J are TRBV16 and TRBJ1-4, with D maybe TRBD1 (6 bases). The CDR3 extends over 15 amino acids. Germline lookup yields CDR1 SGHSA and CDR2 FRNQAP. Trimming shortened V by 0 bases and J by 3 bases, and 8 bases separated the two germline ends. The sequenced part of the CDR3 DNA is TGTGCAAGCAGCTTAGAGGGGGGCACCAACGAAAGATTATTT. Amino acids: CASSLEGGTNERLF. The complete CDR3 reads CASSLEGGTNERLFF.

As to this clone: Any gene name here is a mouse gene name. The CDR3 goes on 1 residue after the read ends, and that part is filled in from the germline J gene. The chain employs TRBV17 and TRBJ2-2; TRBD2 agrees at 11 bases. The CDR3 has 15 residues. The trim removed 5 bases at V and 2 bases at J, leaving 1 base unmatched. Germline V gene lookup returns CDR1 MNHDT and CDR2 YYDKIL. CDR3 loop: CASSHWGGNTGQLYF. CDR3 bases read: TGTGCTAGCAGTCACTGGGGGGGCAACACCGGGCAGCTCTAC.

Worth noting for this clone: Any gene name here is a mouse gene name. The DNA ends 1 residue before the CDR3 does, and the rest of the CDR3 is filled in from the germline J gene. The chain links TRBV13-3 to TRBJ1-1, with 9 positions matching TRBD1. The CDR3 is 13 residues long. Germline assignment: CDR1 NNHDY and CDR2 SYVADS. V gave up 5 bases and J gave up 3 bases; unmatched junction bases: 2. The CDR3 DNA, read in part, is TGTGCCAGCAGCCGGGACAGGGACACAGAAGTCTTC. Its translation is CASSRDRDTEVF. The full CDR3 protein is CASSRDRDTEVFF.

There are a few counts of this clone. Gene names are mouse gene names. Read data end 1 residue before the CDR3 end; the end is taken from the germline J gene. The genes are TRBV12-2 and TRBJ1-2; the D is unclear. Germline CDR1 and CDR2: SGHLS and HYDKME. V shed 2 bases and J shed 0 bases, with 6 bases lying between them. The CDR3 covers 13 residues. CDR3 amino acids: CASSRHANSDYTF. CDR3 bases read: TGTGCCAGCTCTCGGCATGCAAACTCCGACTACACC. Together with reference TRBV12-2 and TRBJ1-2, the CDR3 gives the full variable domain: NSGVVQSPRYIIKGKGERSILKCIPISGHLSVAWYQQTQGQELKFFIQHYDKMERDKGNLPSRFSVQQFDDYHSEMNMSALELEDSAVYFCASSRHANSDYTFGSGTRLLVI.

On this clone itself: Mouse gene names apply. The DNA ends 1 residue before the CDR3 does, and the rest of the CDR3 is filled in from the germline J gene. The V call is TRBV13-2, the J call TRBJ2-4, with 10 bases fitting TRBD2. Germline V CDR1 and CDR2: NNHNN, SYGAGS (reference sequence). Trimming at V came to 4 bases and at J to 0 bases, leaving 2 bases not matched to a gene. The CDR3 consists of 15 residues. The CDR3 spells CASGWDWGSQNTLYF. Partial CDR3 DNA: TGTGCCAGCGGTTGGGACTGGGGTAGTCAAAACACCTTGTAC.